This TCR beta chain was documented in a study of molecular identifiers for immune sequencing clone quantification (dated by TCRdb to between 2018 and 2020). About the full investigation: For a replicate experiment, RNA from around 18,000 or 91,000 naive CD8 T cells was divided into five aliquots, and four of the five aliquots were sequenced. The study was a methods study using CD8 T cells to benchmark molecular-identifier clustering-based TCR repertoire sequencing (MIDCIRS) and TCR RNA copy counting.

There are 17 amino acids in the CDR3, from cysteine to phenylalanine inclusive. Of all the DNA, just the CDR3 is kept, 51 bases in frame from base 1. From the germline V gene, CDR1 is MNHEY and CDR2 is SVGAGI. The library came from PCR. The data were produced on an Illumina HiSeq 4000. Bulk TCR libraries were made following a previously described method, with the TCR primers given in Table S5. Total RNA was purified with the Qiagen AllPrep DNA/RNA kit. Before analysis, reads from multiple sequencing runs of the same library were pooled. For the original study's pipeline: Only reads with exact TCR constant sequence were kept, trimmed to 150 nt, and grouped by their 12-nt molecular barcodes. Reads inside each barcode group were sub-clustered using a 15% Levenshtein threshold, and a quality-weighted consensus sequence was constructed for each RNA molecule. Non-functional sequences were discarded, and so were lower-count sequences lying one edit away from another sequence. Barcode sub-clusters with fewer than 20% of the maximum read count were removed, based on fitting two negative binomial distributions. In TCRdb, the public reads were trimmed at Q25 with fastp and aligned with MiXCR, with productive beta chains retained. Rows with one shared CDR3 protein collapse into an entry with the most common genes and DNA. The V and J calls reflect TCRdb's pipeline rather than the authors' work. The sample table contains some 320,000 distinct CDR3 sequences; only one count was recorded for 20% to 25% of them. Clones ranked in the top ten supply under 0.95% of the sample.

Results and caveats for the whole study, not just this receptor: Modeling indicated approximately 2.7 TCR RNA copies recovered per cell, compared with about 10 by digital PCR, which implies a capture efficiency of around 30%. Spiked-in Jurkat TCR RNA equal to a single cell's worth was reported to be detectable even within one million naive CD8 T cells. In CMV-specific effector cells, clones with more than 20 RNA copies accounted for over 99% of molecules, whereas in naive cells such clones accounted for under 1%. When barcode sub-clustering was omitted, TCR diversity was inflated by chimeric consensus sequences, with chimeras reaching as high as 47%. The naive libraries included spiked-in Jurkat TCR RNA (roughly nine copies' worth), and this Jurkat TCR RNA is not part of the donor repertoire. Identical TCR molecules sharing a barcode could cause highly expanded clone sizes to be underestimated.

Libraries of naive CD8 T cells were built from about 19,000 to 1,100,000 sorted cells, with 10%, 30% or 50% of the purified RNA used. Naive CD8 T cells were FACS-sorted as CD8+CD4-CCR7+CD45RA+ on a BD FACSAria II into RLT Plus buffer. Detection sensitivity was tested by spiking Jurkat RNA equal to fewer than twelve TCR copies' worth into samples containing roughly 19,000-1,000,000 naive CD8 T cells. Enrichment of CD8 T cells was done with RosetteSep CD8+ T Cell Enrichment Cocktail plus Ficoll-Paque, and ACK red cell lysis came afterward. To note about this clonotype: The target of this receptor is not known. A much larger clone differs by one base, so this may be a read error.

The TCR was taken from a human donor in good health. Some libraries in this study had Jurkat cell RNA spiked in. Material: naive CD8+ T cells from blood, with Jurkat cell RNA spiked in. The cell subset or site label corresponds to: FACS-sorted CD8+CD4-CCR7+CD45RA+ naive T cells. The chain was built from TRBV6-5 and TRBJ1-4, and possibly TRBD1, on 6 matching bases. The DNA reads TGTGCCAGCAGTTACCAACCCCCGGACAGTTCAAATGAAAAACTGCTTTTT. Its protein is CASSYQPPDSSNEKLLF.